The text below deals with one T cell receptor (beta chain). The assay was immunoSEQ multiplex PCR, and TCRdb's table has in-frame clones only and misses some. The table has fewer than 650,000 clones, around 78% seen once. The entry originates in a study of shared clonotypes between healthy human individuals. Germline CDR1 is WSHSY and CDR2 is SAAADI. This CDR3 has 13 residues. The ends lost 9 bases at V and 4 bases at J; junction bases unmatched: 7. The TCR originated in a woman aged 40 to 50 in good health. Some clones in this sample may be carry-over from other donors' samples. Material: PBMCs. The chain has TRBV10-2 and TRBJ1-1; 8 bases are a match to TRBD1. The CDR3 DNA follows: TGCGCCAGTCTACAGGGGGTAGGCACTGAAGCTTTCTTT. As protein: CASLQGVGTEAFF.